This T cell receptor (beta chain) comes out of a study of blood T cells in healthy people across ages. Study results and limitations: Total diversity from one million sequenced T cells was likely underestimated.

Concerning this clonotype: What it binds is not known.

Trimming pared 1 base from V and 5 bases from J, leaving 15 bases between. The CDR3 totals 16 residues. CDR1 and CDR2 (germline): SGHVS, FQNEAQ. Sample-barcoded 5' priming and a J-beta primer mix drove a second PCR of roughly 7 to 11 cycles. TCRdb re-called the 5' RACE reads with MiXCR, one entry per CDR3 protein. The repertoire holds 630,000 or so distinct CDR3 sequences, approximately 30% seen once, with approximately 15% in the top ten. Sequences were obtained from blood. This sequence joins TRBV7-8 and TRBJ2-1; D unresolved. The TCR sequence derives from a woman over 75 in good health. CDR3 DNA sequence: TGTGCCAGCAGCTTAGTACCTAGGCAGTGGGACAATGAGCAGTTCTTC. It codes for CASSLVPRQWDNEQFF. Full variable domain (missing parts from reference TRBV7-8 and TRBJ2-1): GAGVSQSPRYKVAKRGQDVALRCDPISGHVSLFWYQQALGQGPEFLTYFQNEAQLDKSGLPSDRFFAERPEGSVSTLKIQRTQQEDSAVYLCASSLVPRQWDNEQFFGPGTRLTVL.